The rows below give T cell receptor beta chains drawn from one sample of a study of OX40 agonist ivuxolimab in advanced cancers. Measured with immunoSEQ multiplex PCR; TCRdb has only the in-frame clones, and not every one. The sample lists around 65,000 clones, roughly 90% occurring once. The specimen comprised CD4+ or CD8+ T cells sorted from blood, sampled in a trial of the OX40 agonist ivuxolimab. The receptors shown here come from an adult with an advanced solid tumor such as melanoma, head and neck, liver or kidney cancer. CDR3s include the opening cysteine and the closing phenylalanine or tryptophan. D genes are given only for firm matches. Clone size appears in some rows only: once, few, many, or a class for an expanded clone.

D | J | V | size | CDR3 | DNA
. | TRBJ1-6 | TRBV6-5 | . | CASSDLDNSPLHF | TGTGCCAGCAGTGATTTGGATAATTCACCCCTCCACTTT
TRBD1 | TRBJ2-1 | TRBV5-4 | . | CASSPGRTGQNNEQFF | TGTGCCAGCAGCCCCGGCCGGACAGGGCAGAACAATGAGCAGTTCTTC
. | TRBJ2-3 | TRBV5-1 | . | CASSLEGKAADTQYF | TGCGCCAGCAGCTTGGAGGGTAAGGCAGCAGATACGCAGTATTTT
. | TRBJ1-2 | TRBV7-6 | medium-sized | CASSSVGGSGYTF | TGTGCCAGCAGCTCCGTAGGAGGGAGCGGCTACACCTTC
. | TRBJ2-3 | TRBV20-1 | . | CSAFKIDTQYF | TGCAGTGCTTTTAAAATAGATACGCAGTATTTT
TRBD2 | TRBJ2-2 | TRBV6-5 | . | CASSYGGLAGGELFF | TGTGCCAGCAGTTACGGGGGACTAGCTGGCGGGGAGCTGTTTTTT
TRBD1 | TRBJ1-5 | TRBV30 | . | CAWSVGDRGSNQPQHF | TGTGCCTGGAGTGTCGGGGACAGGGGAAGCAATCAGCCCCAGCATTTT
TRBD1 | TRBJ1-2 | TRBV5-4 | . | CASSSDRGYGYTF | TGTGCCAGCAGCTCCGACAGGGGCTATGGCTACACCTTC
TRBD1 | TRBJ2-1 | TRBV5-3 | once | CARSRDRTSYNEQFF | TGTGCCAGAAGTCGGGACAGGACCTCCTACAATGAGCAGTTCTTC
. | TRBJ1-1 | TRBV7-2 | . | CASSWDRGTEAFF | TGTGCCAGCAGCTGGGACCGTGGCACTGAAGCTTTCTTT
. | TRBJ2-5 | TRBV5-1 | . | CASREWGETQYF | TGCGCCAGCAGGGAATGGGGAGAGACCCAGTACTTC
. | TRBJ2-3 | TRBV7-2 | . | CASSPALATQYF | TGTGCCAGCAGCCCCGCCCTGGCGACGCAGTATTTT
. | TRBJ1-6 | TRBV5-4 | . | CASGESSYNSPLHF | TGTGCCTCCGGCGAGAGCTCCTATAATTCACCCCTCCACTTT
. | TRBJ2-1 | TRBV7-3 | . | CASSPGPNNEQFF | TGTGCCAGCAGCCCAGGACCAAACAATGAGCAGTTCTTC
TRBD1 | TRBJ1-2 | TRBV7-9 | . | CASSYGQDRNYGYTF | TGTGCCAGCAGCTACGGACAGGATAGAAACTATGGCTACACCTTC
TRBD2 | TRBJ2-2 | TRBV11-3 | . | CASSLYGGSTGELFF | TGTGCCAGCAGCTTATACGGGGGGAGCACCGGGGAGCTGTTTTTT
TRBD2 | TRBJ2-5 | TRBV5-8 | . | CASSRGDSGRETQYF | TGTGCCAGCAGCCGGGGTGATAGCGGGAGAGAGACCCAGTACTTC
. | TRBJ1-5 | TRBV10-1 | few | CANHDSNQPQHF | TGCGCCAACCATGATAGCAATCAGCCCCAGCATTTT
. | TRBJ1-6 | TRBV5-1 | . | CASSLEGRDHNSPLHF | TGCGCCAGCAGCTTGGAGGGGAGGGATCATAATTCACCCCTCCACTTT
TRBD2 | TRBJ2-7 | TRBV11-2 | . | CASRKRDNSYEQYF | TGTGCCAGCAGAAAGCGGGATAACTCCTACGAGCAGTACTTC
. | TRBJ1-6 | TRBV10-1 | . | CASSESGVGPLHF | TGCGCCAGCAGTGAGTCAGGGGTAGGACCCCTCCACTTT
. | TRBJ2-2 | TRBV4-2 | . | CASSQEGWATSNTGELFF | TGTGCCAGCAGCCAAGAAGGGTGGGCGACTTCGAACACCGGGGAGCTGTTTTTT
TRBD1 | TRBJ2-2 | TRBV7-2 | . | CASSYRGAGELFF | TGTGCCAGCAGCTACAGGGGTGCCGGGGAGCTGTTTTTT
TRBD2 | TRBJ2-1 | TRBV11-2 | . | CASSLGTSGSHEQFF | TGTGCCAGCAGCCTAGGGACTAGCGGGAGCCATGAGCAGTTCTTC
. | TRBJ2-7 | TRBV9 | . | CASSASSFDEQYF | TGTGCCAGCAGCGCATCCTCTTTTGACGAGCAGTACTTC
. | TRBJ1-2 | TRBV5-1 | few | CASSSGDDYGYTF | TGCGCCAGCAGCTCAGGGGACGACTATGGCTACACCTTC
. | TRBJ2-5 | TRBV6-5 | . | CASSYSLGETQYF | TGTGCCAGCAGTTACTCGTTGGGGGAGACCCAGTACTTC
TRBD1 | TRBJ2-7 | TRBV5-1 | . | CASSPGQGATYEQYF | TGCGCCAGCAGCCCGGGACAGGGGGCCACCTACGAGCAGTACTTC
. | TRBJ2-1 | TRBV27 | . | CASRRGGDNEQFF | TGTGCCAGCAGGAGGGGGGGTGACAATGAGCAGTTCTTC
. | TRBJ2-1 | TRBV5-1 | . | CASSPQVTQGEQFF | TGCGCCAGCAGTCCCCAGGTAACGCAGGGAGAGCAGTTCTTC
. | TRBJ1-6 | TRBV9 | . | CASSVEGRTALPFNSPLHF | TGTGCCAGCAGCGTAGAGGGGAGAACGGCCCTGCCCTTTAATTCACCCCTCCACTTT
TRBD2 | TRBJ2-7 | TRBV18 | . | CASSPLGTSGISYEQYF | TGTGCCAGCTCACCACTTGGGACTAGCGGGATTTCCTACGAGCAGTACTTC
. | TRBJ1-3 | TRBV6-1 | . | CASSEAPGVVTGNTIYF | TGTGCCAGCAGTGAAGCGCCCGGGGTCGTAACTGGAAACACCATATATTTT
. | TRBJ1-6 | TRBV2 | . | CASRAGSSYNSPLHF | TGTGCCAGCAGAGCCGGGAGCTCCTATAATTCACCCCTCCACTTT
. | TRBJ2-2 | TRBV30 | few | CAWSVAGELFF | TGTGCCTGGAGTGTAGCTGGGGAGCTGTTTTTT
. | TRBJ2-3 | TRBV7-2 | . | CASSLGYRTDTQYF | TGTGCCAGCAGCTTAGGCTACCGCACAGATACGCAGTATTTT
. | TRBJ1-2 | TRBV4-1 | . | CASSQVSSNYGYTF | TGCGCCAGCAGCCAAGTGTCCAGTAACTATGGCTACACCTTC
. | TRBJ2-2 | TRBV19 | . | CASSLLPAPGELFF | TGTGCCAGTAGTCTCCTCCCGGCCCCCGGGGAGCTGTTTTTT
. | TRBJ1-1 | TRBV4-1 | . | CASRHLDRAEAFF | TGCGCCAGCAGACACCTTGATAGAGCTGAAGCTTTCTTT
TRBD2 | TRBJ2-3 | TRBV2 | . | CASSELAGGADTQYF | TGTGCCAGCAGTGAACTAGCGGGGGGTGCAGATACGCAGTATTTT
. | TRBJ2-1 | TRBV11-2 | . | CASSPLANNNEQFF | TGTGCCAGCAGTCCCCTAGCGAACAACAATGAGCAGTTCTTC
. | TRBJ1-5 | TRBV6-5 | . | CASSGLTYQPQHF | TGTGCCAGCAGTGGGCTCACCTATCAGCCCCAGCATTTT
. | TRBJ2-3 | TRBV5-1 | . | CASSLAGAQDTQYF | TGCGCCAGCAGCTTGGCCGGGGCCCAAGATACGCAGTATTTT
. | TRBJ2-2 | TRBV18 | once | CASSPGQNTGELFF | TGTGCCAGCTCACCGGGACAAAACACCGGGGAGCTGTTTTTT
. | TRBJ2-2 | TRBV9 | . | CASNRGAGNTGELFF | TGTGCCAGCAACCGTGGGGCAGGAAACACCGGGGAGCTGTTTTTT
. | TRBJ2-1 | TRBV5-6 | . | CASSFTGGGNEQFF | TGTGCCAGCAGCTTCACAGGGGGGGGCAATGAGCAGTTCTTC
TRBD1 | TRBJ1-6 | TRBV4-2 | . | CASSLEFGQGKDSPLHF | TGTGCCAGCAGCTTGGAATTTGGACAGGGGAAGGATTCACCCCTCCACTTT
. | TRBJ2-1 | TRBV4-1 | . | CASSQAPADLAYEQFF | TGCGCCAGCAGCCAAGCTCCAGCTGACTTAGCTTATGAGCAGTTCTTC
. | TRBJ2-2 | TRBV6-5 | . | CASSYEGVNTGELFF | TGTGCCAGCAGTTACGAAGGGGTAAACACCGGGGAGCTGTTTTTT
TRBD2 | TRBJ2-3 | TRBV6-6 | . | CASSYGLAGGSDTQYF | TGTGCCAGCAGTTACGGGCTAGCGGGGGGCTCAGATACGCAGTATTTT
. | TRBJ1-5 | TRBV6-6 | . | CASRRRDGLINQPQHF | TGTGCCAGCAGGCGCCGGGACGGCCTTATCAATCAGCCCCAGCATTTT
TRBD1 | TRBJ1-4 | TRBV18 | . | CASSPGSVTGGEEKLFF | TGTGCCAGCTCACCAGGTTCTGTAACAGGGGGCGAGGAAAAACTGTTTTTT
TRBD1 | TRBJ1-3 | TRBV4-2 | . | CASSQNQGAGAGNTIYF | TGTGCCAGCAGCCAGAACCAGGGGGCCGGCGCTGGAAACACCATATATTTT
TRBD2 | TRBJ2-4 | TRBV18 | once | CASPPRTSGSTKNIQYF | TGTGCCAGCCCACCACGGACTAGCGGGAGTACCAAAAACATTCAGTACTTC
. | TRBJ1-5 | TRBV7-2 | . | CASSYGRNQPQHF | TGTGCCAGCAGCTATGGTAGGAATCAGCCCCAGCATTTT